There are a few counts of the clone carrying this T cell receptor (beta chain). Its specificity is not known. In germline, CDR1 is GTSNPN, CDR2 SVGIG (reference sequence). Trimming stripped 5 bases from V and 5 bases from J, with 10 bases between. The CDR3 loop spans 12 amino acids. Extraction and reverse transcription of RNA yielded cDNA as the sequencing template. Profiled with immunoSEQ multiplex PCR; TCRdb holds only in-frame clones, not every one. The sample lists over 100,000 clones, about 49% seen once, with under 20% in the top ten. This entry is derived from a study of CD8+ T cells in alopecia areata. General study results and limits: Elevated clonality characterized lesional scalp relative to normal scalp, particularly in alopecia totalis/universalis.

The receptor's source is a human donor with alopecia areata. This chain connects TRBV30 to TRBJ2-1, with D perhaps matching TRBD2 (5 bases). The source material was CD8+ T cells sorted from blood, sampled at week 0. The CDR3 sequence is CAWSWGDNEQFF. The CDR3 DNA reads TGTGCCTGGTCGTGGGGAGACAATGAGCAGTTCTTC.